These 27 T cell receptor beta chains share one sample of origin, sequenced in a study of low-dose radiotherapy and immunotherapy resistance in tumors. Primers targeting TRAV and TRBV primed first-strand cDNA, covering alpha and beta chains. For amplifying TCRs, the PCR ran for approximately 18 cycles with Phusion, which was used together with a constant-region primer and the adapter on the V primers. TCRdb re-called the reads through MiXCR, storing one row per CDR3 protein. The data show tens of thousands of distinct CDR3 sequences, with roughly 30% seen just once and approximately 10% held by the top ten. Time point described: before trial treatment. The material sequenced was PBMCs, taken before treatment. Source of these receptors: a female donor with ovarian cancer.

The rearrangement uses TRBV5-1 and TRBJ2-7; D unclear. Germline V gene data show CDR1 as SGHRS and CDR2 as YFSETQ. CDR3 length: 15 residues. V was cut by 0 bases and J by 2 bases, with 12 bases left in between. CDR3 loop: CASSLDPSAAYEQYF. CDR3 nucleotides: TGCGCCAGCAGCTTGGACCCCTCAGCAGCCTACGAGCAGTACTTC.

This clonotype was detected only a few times. The J gene is TRBJ1-1, the V gene TRBV6-1, with D unresolved. This CDR3 comprises 15 residues. V lost 1 base, J lost 0 bases, and 9 bases lay in between. Germline CDR1 MNHNS, CDR2 SASEGT. The CDR3 DNA sequence: TGTGCCAGCAGTGAAGGGTCGGTAATGAACACTGAAGCTTTCTTT. Translated: CASSEGSVMNTEAFF.

The count of this clonotype is one. The chain links TRBV19 to TRBJ2-1; D remains unclear. V was shortened by 10 bases and J by 7 bases, with 14 bases between the two germline ends. This CDR3 comprises 12 residues. Germline V lookup: CDR1 LNHDA, CDR2 SQIVND (reference sequence). For the CDR3, the DNA is TGTGCCAACCCCCCCGTGCGGAATGAGCAGTTCTTC. This encodes CANPPVRNEQFF.

With respect to this clonotype: This likely traces to a read error, being one base from a far larger clone. This chain joins TRBV6-5 and TRBJ2-7, with 9 bases identical to TRBD1. The V gene's germline CDR1 is MNHEY and CDR2 SVGAGI. V lost 5 bases, J lost 7 bases, and 12 bases stayed unmatched. The CDR3 is made up of 15 amino acids. CDR3 region: CASSPPAQGAKEQYF. The CDR3 coding sequence is TGTGCCAGCAGTCCCCCGGCACAGGGGGCAAAAGAGCAGTACTTC.

This clonotype was seen many times. The chain joins TRBV9 to TRBJ2-5; 10 bases are shared with TRBD2. From germline, CDR1 is SGDLS and CDR2 YYNGEE. The J segment lost 0 bases and the V segment lost 4 bases, leaving 12 bases of the junction unmatched. CDR3 length: 18 residues. The CDR3 spells CASSPGLAGVSYQETQYF. CDR3 bases: TGTGCCAGCAGCCCAGGGCTAGCGGGGGTATCGTACCAAGAGACCCAGTACTTC.

Ten or more counts support this clonotype. V gene TRBV27 combines with J gene TRBJ1-5; no clear D gene. CDR3 length: 14 amino acids. Germline V gene lookup returns CDR1 MNHEY and CDR2 SMNVEV (reference sequence). V lost 2 bases and J 1 base, leaving 6 bases between the germline ends. DNA of the CDR3: TGTGCCAGCAGTTTAGGCGAGAGCAATCAGCCCCAGCATTTT. This gives the protein CASSLGESNQPQHF.

CDR3 bases: TGTGCCAGCTCACTGAATAAAGAGACCCAGTACTTC. This gives the protein CASSLNKETQYF. V is TRBV18 and J is TRBJ2-5; D unclear. Germline assignment: CDR1 KGHSH and CDR2 LQKENI. The V end was cut by 4 bases, the J end by 3 bases, with 6 bases between. This CDR3 has 12 residues.

This clonotype appeared a single time. The J gene is TRBJ2-7, the V gene TRBV10-3; D possibly corresponds to TRBD1 (5 bases). Germline assignment: CDR1 ENHRY and CDR2 SYGVKD. The CDR3 is 12 amino acids. The ends were cut back, 4 bases at V and 3 bases at J, with 7 bases in the middle. DNA of the CDR3: TGTGCCATCAGTGTTGACAGCTACGAGCAGTACTTC. Its translation is CAISVDSYEQYF.

This clonotype was observed once. This sequence joins TRBV11-3 and TRBJ2-5, with TRBD2 matching 7 bases. The CDR3 consists of 14 residues. V lost 1 base and J lost 5; bases outside the gene matches: 4. Germline CDR1 reads SGHNT; CDR2 reads YENEEA. Here the CDR3 reads CASSLGEGSETQYF. For the CDR3, the DNA is TGTGCCAGCAGCTTAGGGGAGGGCTCGGAGACCCAGTACTTC.

Concerning this clonotype: It differs at one base from a far larger clone, so likely a read error. The genes are TRBV5-1 and TRBJ2-1; D ambiguous. The V end was cut by 4 bases, the J end by 10 bases, with 15 bases between. CDR3 size: 13 residues. Germline V lookup: CDR1 SGHRS, CDR2 YFSETQ. As DNA, the CDR3 is TGCGCCAGCAGCCCGACGGTGACGGGCGAGCAGTTCTTC. This codes for CASSPTVTGEQFF.

This chain uses TRBV20-1 with TRBJ2-5; D may be TRBD1 (6 bases). Germline V gives CDR1 DFQATT, CDR2 SNEGSKA (reference sequence). The CDR3 loop spans 15 amino acids. V was clipped by 4 bases and J by 0 bases, with 15 bases between them. The CDR3 region has the DNA TGCAGTGCTATACCCCGGTCAGGGGACCAAGAGACCCAGTACTTC. This codes for CSAIPRSGDQETQYF.

This clonotype was found a few times. A read error is the likely source, as a far larger clone sits one nucleotide away. The rearrangement joins TRBV28 to TRBJ2-7; 10 bases are shared with TRBD2. Trimming cost V 3 bases and J 7 bases; bases outside gene matches: 9. Per germline, CDR1 MDHEN and CDR2 SYDVKM. This CDR3 region has 15 residues. CDR3 sequence: CASSFQRGGRNEQYF. The DNA of the CDR3 is TGTGCCAGCAGTTTCCAGCGGGGGGGCCGTAATGAGCAGTACTTC.

This clonotype appeared many times. V usage is TRBV28 and J usage is TRBJ2-2; TRBD2 matches at 8 bases. Germline lookup yields CDR1 MDHEN and CDR2 SYDVKM. This CDR3 comprises 18 residues. V gave up 2 bases and J gave up 4 bases; unmatched junction bases: 12. CDR3 DNA sequence: TGTGCCAGCAGTTTAAGTAGCGGGGCAGCCTGGGGCACCGGGGAGCTGTTTTTT. This encodes CASSLSSGAAWGTGELFF.

This clonotype showed up many times. V usage is TRBV4-1 and J usage is TRBJ2-3; 8 positions match TRBD2. The CDR3 contains 16 residues. V trimming: 0 bases; J trimming: 7 bases; junction bases outside the gene matches: 9. CDR1 is MGHRA, CDR2 YSYEKL, per germline. The CDR3 loop reads CASSQDWSGSWNTQYF. The CDR3 coding sequence is TGCGCCAGCAGCCAAGATTGGAGCGGGAGTTGGAATACGCAGTATTTT.

This clonotype was counted ten times or more. The chain carries TRBV14 and TRBJ2-1; D perhaps matches TRBD2 (5 bases). The length of the CDR3 is 12 residues. Trimming stripped 5 bases from V and 8 bases from J, with 10 bases between. CDR1 and CDR2 (germline): SGHDN, FVKESK. The CDR3 bases are TGTGCCAGCAGCGGGGAGTTATATGAGCAGTTCTTC. Translation gives CASSGELYEQFF.

This clonotype was detected many times. The chain couples TRBV12-3 or TRBV12-4 to TRBJ2-3; 10 bases are a match to TRBD2. This CDR3 spans 14 amino acids. V trimming: 6 bases; J trimming: 5 bases; junction bases outside the gene matches: 5. CDR3 region: CASSSGLARDTQYF. DNA of the CDR3: TGTGCCAGCAGCTCGGGACTAGCGCGAGATACGCAGTATTTT.

This clonotype was seen at least ten times. V gene TRBV20-1 combines with J gene TRBJ2-5; 13 bases agree with TRBD2. The CDR3 totals 18 residues. In germline, CDR1 is DFQATT, CDR2 SNEGSKA (reference sequence). With V trimmed by 5 bases and J by 1 base, 13 bases remained unmatched. The CDR3 spells CSAPRTSGSPLAQETQYF. The CDR3 nucleotides read TGCAGTGCTCCACGGACTAGCGGGAGTCCGCTAGCCCAAGAGACCCAGTACTTC.

The V gene is TRBV5-8, the J gene TRBJ2-7; TRBD1 matches 9 bases. The V gene end was trimmed by 7 bases and the J gene end by 5 bases; junction bases not matched to a gene: 13. Per germline, CDR1 SGHTS and CDR2 YDEGEE. The CDR3 totals 15 residues. The CDR3 DNA sequence: TGTGCCAGCGATGATTCCGGGACAGGGATCGACGAGCAGTACTTC. The encoded protein is CASDDSGTGIDEQYF. The full variable domain, with the rest looked up from reference TRBV5-8 and TRBJ2-7, is EAGVTQSPTHLIKTRGQQATLRCSPISGHTSVYWYQQALGLGLQFLLWYDEGEERNRGNFPPRFSGRQFPNYSSELNVNALELEDSALYLCASDDSGTGIDEQYFGPGTRLTVT.

This clonotype came up a few times. Here the CDR3 DNA reads TGCGCCAGCAGTGAGCGGGCGCAGGGCACTAGCAATCAGCCCCAGCATTTT. Residues: CASSERAQGTSNQPQHF. The chain recombines TRBV10-2 with TRBJ1-5; D may be TRBD1 (5 bases). With 2 bases removed from V and 0 bases from J, the gap between germline ends came to 14 bases. The CDR3 is 17 residues long. Germline loops: CDR1 WSHSY, CDR2 SAAADI.

Ten or more counts support this clonotype. The V call is TRBV6-2 or TRBV6-3, the J call TRBJ2-1, with 10 positions matching TRBD2. V was pared by 7 bases and J by 0 bases, with 0 bases of the junction left unmatched. The germline V gene encodes CDR1 MNHEY and CDR2 SVGEGT. The CDR3 is made up of 14 amino acids. CDR3 in amino acids: CASIAGGSYNEQFF. CDR3 bases: TGTGCCAGCATAGCGGGAGGCTCCTACAATGAGCAGTTCTTC.

This clonotype was found a few times. The chain joins TRBV7-2 to TRBJ2-3, with D maybe TRBD1 (5 bases). The germline V gene has CDR1 SGHTA and CDR2 FQGNSA. This CDR3 spans 15 amino acids. Trimming stripped 5 bases from V and 0 bases from J, with 12 bases between. For the CDR3, the DNA is TGTGCCAGCAGCCCAGGGTTGATTAGCACAGATACGCAGTATTTT. Its translation: CASSPGLISTDTQYF.

This clonotype was seen ten or more times. This sequence joins TRBV18 and TRBJ2-1; D not resolved. The CDR3 has 13 residues. V was clipped by 2 bases and J by 7 bases, with 9 bases between them. The germline gives CDR1 KGHSH, CDR2 LQKENI. CDR3 protein: CASSPVEGNEQFF. CDR3 DNA: TGTGCCAGCTCACCAGTGGAAGGGAATGAGCAGTTCTTC.

This clonotype was observed many times. The chain employs TRBV6-2 or TRBV6-3 and TRBJ2-3, with 10 bases identical to TRBD2. Looked up from germline, CDR1 is MNHEY and CDR2 is SVGEGT. Trimming took 5 bases from V and 2 from J; bases not matched to a gene: 7. CDR3 length equals 16 residues. The CDR3 DNA is TGTGCCAGCAGTGTTACTAGCGGGGTATCCACAGATACGCAGTATTTT. This encodes CASSVTSGVSTDTQYF.

This clonotype was counted at least ten times. The V gene is TRBV4-1, the J gene TRBJ2-3, with unresolved D. Germline assignment: CDR1 MGHRA and CDR2 YSYEKL. The CDR3 spans 18 residues. V dropped 4 bases and J dropped 1 base, with 21 bases sitting between them. CDR3 nucleotides: TGCGCCAGCAGCCCAAGCCTGCTAGGTACGTTAGGCACAGATACGCAGTATTTT. It codes for CASSPSLLGTLGTDTQYF.

Details on this clonotype: This is likely an artifact of a read error, given a far larger clone one base away. The genes are TRBV5-3 and TRBJ2-7; 8 bases match TRBD2. TRBV5-3 is an ORF, and what it does is uncertain. The CDR3 has 12 amino acids. CDR3 sequence reads: CASSLGLAEQHF. CDR3 in DNA: TGTGCCAGCAGCTTAGGACTAGCCGAGCAGCACTTC.

In this sample, this clonotype turned up a few times. This rearrangement joins TRBV28 to TRBJ2-5, with 8 bases identical to TRBD1. This CDR3 spans 15 amino acids. Per germline, CDR1 MDHEN and CDR2 SYDVKM. V was pared by 5 bases and J by 5 bases, with 10 bases of the junction left unmatched. The CDR3 DNA sequence: TGTGCCAGCAGTCCTCGGACAGGGATGGTGGAGACCCAGTACTTC. As protein: CASSPRTGMVETQYF.

This clonotype was recorded at least ten times. V usage is TRBV5-1 and J usage is TRBJ2-2, with D possibly being TRBD1 or TRBD2 (5 bases each). The V gene lost 2 bases and the J gene lost 4 bases, with 12 bases spanning the gap. Per germline, CDR1 SGHRS and CDR2 YFSETQ. The CDR3 spans 15 residues. CDR3 in amino acids: CASSLTGRGTGELFF. The CDR3 nucleotides are TGCGCCAGCAGCTTAACGGGACGCGGCACCGGGGAGCTGTTTTTT. Using reference TRBV5-1 and TRBJ2-2 for the parts outside the CDR3, the full variable domain is KAGVTQTPRYLIKTRGQQVTLSCSPISGHRSVSWYQQTPGQGLQFLFEYFSETQRNKGNFPGRFSGRQFSNSRSEMNVSTLELGDSALYLCASSLTGRGTGELFFGEGSRLTVL.